This TCR beta chain was profiled in a study of blood T cells in healthy people across ages. For the study at large: Template switching picked up about one barcoded beta molecule for each two T cells. Study outcomes and limitations: Higher diversity and more naive CD4+ cells were features of long-lived donors, compared to aged donors. Researchers judged that diversity estimates from one million T cells fell short of true values. Per million T cells, TCR beta diversity dropped roughly linearly as age increased.

The sample holds a few counts of this clonotype. Its matching antigen is unknown. Germline V gene sequence: CDR1 MDHEN, CDR2 SYDVKM. This CDR3 is built from 15 residues. Trimming removed 4 bases at V and 8 bases at J, with 17 bases between. The second PCR ran 7 to 11 cycles with a sample-barcoded 5' primer and J-beta primers. From the 5' RACE reads, TCRdb called clonotypes with MiXCR, one entry per CDR3 protein. Among 600,000 or so distinct CDR3 sequences, 21% were seen once, and the ten largest hold approximately 3.7%. This receptor was obtained from a man between 65 and 79 years old in good health. The chain is built from TRBV28 and TRBJ2-2, with no clear D. Sequences were obtained from blood. CDR3 loop: CASSSPSIGSGELFF. CDR3 nucleotides: TGTGCCAGCAGTTCCCCCTCCATTGGATCTGGGGAGCTGTTTTTT.